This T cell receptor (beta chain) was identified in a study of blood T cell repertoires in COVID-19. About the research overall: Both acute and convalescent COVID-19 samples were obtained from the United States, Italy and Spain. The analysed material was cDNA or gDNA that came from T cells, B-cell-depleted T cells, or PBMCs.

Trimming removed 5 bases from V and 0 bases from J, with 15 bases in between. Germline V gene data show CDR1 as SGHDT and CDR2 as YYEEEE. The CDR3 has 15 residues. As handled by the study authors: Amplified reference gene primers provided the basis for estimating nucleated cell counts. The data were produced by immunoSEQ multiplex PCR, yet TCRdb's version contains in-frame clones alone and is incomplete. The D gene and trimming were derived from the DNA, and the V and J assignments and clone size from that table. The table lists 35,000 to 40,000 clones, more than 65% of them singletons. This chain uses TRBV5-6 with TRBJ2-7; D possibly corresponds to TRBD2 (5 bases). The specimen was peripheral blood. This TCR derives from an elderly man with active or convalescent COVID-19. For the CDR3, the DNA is TGTGCCAGCAGTATAAGAGAAGGGAGCTCCTACGAGCAGTACTTC. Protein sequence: CASSIREGSSYEQYF.